This T cell receptor (beta chain) was sequenced for a study of shared clonotypes between healthy human individuals. The naive CD8 population came from CD45RO-negative cells selected for CCR7, without terminally differentiated effector memory CD45RA+ cells. About this clone itself: Antigen unknown. Other DNA variants within this sample encode the same CDR3.

CDR1 is MNHEY and CDR2 is SVGAGI in the germline V gene. J lost 0 bases, V lost 2 bases, and 0 bases had no gene match. The CDR3 length is 15 residues. Study observations and caveats: Lower generation probabilities were found for non-shared clonotypes than for those shared by all four donors. Around 4.7% was the fraction of naive CD4 clonotypes found shared across four donors. Among the subsets, naive ones generally showed larger estimated richness than memory ones.

The assay was immunoSEQ multiplex PCR, and TCRdb's table has in-frame clones only and misses some. The sample comprises more than 2 million clones, roughly 93% of which are singletons, and approximately 1.7% rests with the top ten. This TCR derives from a man aged 18 to 35 in good health. Some clones in this sample may be carry-over from other donors' samples. The V gene is TRBV6-5, the J gene TRBJ2-1; TRBD1 aligns across 8 bases. The sequenced material came from naive CD8+ T cells from PBMCs. DNA for the CDR3: TGTGCCAGCAGTTACGACAGGGGCTCCTACAATGAGCAGTTCTTC. Translated, it gives CASSYDRGSYNEQFF.